The table lists the clone carrying this T cell receptor beta chain with many counts. Its matching antigen is unknown. Aged 18 to 65, hyperthyroidism patients had new diagnoses of under 2 months' duration. These data come from a study of Graves' ophthalmopathy and Graves' hyperthyroidism. Study information: At initial diagnosis, peripheral blood was obtained, and this preceded any treatment. The study's findings and limits: Blood samples also showed most expanded thyroid clonotypes exceeding 0.001 frequency.

The sequenced template was RNA, covering the TCR beta CDR3 region. The first round was an RT-PCR with HTBI primers, and the second round was a multiplex PCR. One entry per CDR3 protein, called by TCRdb with MiXCR from the multiplex PCR reads. The data show about 390,000 distinct CDR3 sequences, 15% to 19% seen once. CDR3 length: 15 amino acids. Trimming removed 0 bases from V and 4 bases from J, with 13 bases in between. Per germline, CDR1 SGHRS and CDR2 YFSETQ. This chain uses TRBV5-1 with TRBJ1-2; D may be TRBD1 (5 bases). Sequencing was done on a sample of peripheral blood. The sequence came from a woman under 30 with stable Graves' hyperthyroidism. The CDR3 bases are TGCGCCAGCAGCTTGGCGGGTGACAGATCCTATGGCTACACCTTC. Amino acid sequence: CASSLAGDRSYGYTF.